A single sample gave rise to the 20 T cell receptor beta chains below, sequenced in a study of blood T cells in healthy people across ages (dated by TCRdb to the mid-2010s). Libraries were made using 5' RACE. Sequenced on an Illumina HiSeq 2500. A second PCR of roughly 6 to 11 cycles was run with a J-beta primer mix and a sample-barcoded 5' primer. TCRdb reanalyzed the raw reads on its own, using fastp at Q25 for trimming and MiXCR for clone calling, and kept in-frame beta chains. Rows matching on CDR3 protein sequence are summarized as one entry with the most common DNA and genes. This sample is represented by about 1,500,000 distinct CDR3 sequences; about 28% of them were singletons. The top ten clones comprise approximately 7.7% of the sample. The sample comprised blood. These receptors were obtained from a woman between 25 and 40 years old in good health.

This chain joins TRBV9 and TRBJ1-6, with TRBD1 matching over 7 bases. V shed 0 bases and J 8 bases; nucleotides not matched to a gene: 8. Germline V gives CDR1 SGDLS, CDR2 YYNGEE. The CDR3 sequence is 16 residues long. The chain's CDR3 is CASSVVGDSTYSPLHF. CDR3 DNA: TGTGCCAGCAGCGTAGTAGGGGACAGCACATATTCACCCCTCCACTTT.

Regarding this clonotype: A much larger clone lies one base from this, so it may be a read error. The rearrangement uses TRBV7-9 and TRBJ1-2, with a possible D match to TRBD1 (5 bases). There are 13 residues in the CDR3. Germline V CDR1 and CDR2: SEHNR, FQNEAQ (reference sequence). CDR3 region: CVSSQGAENGYTF. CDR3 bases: TGTGTCAGCAGCCAAGGGGCGGAGAATGGCTACACCTTC.

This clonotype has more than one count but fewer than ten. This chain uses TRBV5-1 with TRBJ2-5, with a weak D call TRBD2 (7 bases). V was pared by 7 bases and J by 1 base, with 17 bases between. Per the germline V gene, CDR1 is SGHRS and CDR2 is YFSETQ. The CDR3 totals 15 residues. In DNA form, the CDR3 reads TGCGCCAGCGTCCCACGTGGGGGGGCCCAAGAGACCCAGTACTTC. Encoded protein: CASVPRGGAQETQYF.

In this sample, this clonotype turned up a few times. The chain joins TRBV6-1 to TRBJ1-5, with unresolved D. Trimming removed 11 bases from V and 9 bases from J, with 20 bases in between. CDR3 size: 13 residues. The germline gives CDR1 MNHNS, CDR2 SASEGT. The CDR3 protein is CAGTDGHPGPQHF. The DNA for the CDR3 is TGTGCCGGAACAGACGGTCACCCGGGGCCCCAGCATTTT.

CDR3 nucleotide sequence: TGCGCCAGCAGCTCACCGGACAGGGCGTCCGGCTACACCTTC. Residues: CASSSPDRASGYTF. The chain is built from TRBV5-1 and TRBJ1-2, with TRBD1 matching 8 bases. V shed 3 bases, J shed 8 bases, and the junction held 9 bases outside the gene matches. The CDR3 loop spans 14 amino acids. CDR1 and CDR2 (germline): SGHRS, YFSETQ.

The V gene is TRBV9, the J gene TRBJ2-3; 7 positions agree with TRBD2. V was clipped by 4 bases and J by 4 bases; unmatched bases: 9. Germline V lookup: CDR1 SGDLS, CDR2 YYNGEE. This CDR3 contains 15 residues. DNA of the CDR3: TGTGCCAGCAGCTTTAGGGTGGGAGGGGCAGATACGCAGTATTTT. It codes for CASSFRVGGADTQYF.

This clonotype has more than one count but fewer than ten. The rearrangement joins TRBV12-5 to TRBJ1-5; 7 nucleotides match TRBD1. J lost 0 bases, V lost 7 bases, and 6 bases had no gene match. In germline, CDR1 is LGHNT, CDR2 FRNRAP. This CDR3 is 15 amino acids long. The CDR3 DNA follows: TGTGCTAGTGCGCGGGACAGTCATAGCAATCAGCCCCAGCATTTT. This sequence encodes CASARDSHSNQPQHF.

CDR3 region: CASSLVVTFTRWETQYF. CDR3 bases: TGTGCCAGCAGCTTAGTTGTGACCTTCACCAGATGGGAGACCCAGTACTTC. V gene TRBV7-9 combines with J gene TRBJ2-5, with no clear D. CDR1 SEHNR and CDR2 FQNEAQ come from the germline V gene (reference sequence). V was pared by 1 base and J by 5 bases, with 20 bases between. The CDR3 consists of 17 residues. Full variable domain (missing parts from reference TRBV7-9 and TRBJ2-5): DTGVSQNPRHKITKRGQNVTFRCDPISEHNRLYWYRQTLGQGPEFLTYFQNEAQLEKSRLLSDRFSAERPKGSFSTLEIQRTEQGDSAMYLCASSLVVTFTRWETQYFGPGTRLLVL.

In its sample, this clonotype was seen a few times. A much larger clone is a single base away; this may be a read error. The CDR3 region is CASSESRVGEQFF. The CDR3 DNA sequence: TGCGCCAGCAGTGAGTCCCGGGTGGGCGAGCAGTTCTTC. The chain links TRBV10-2 to TRBJ2-1; no clear D gene. Germline CDR1 WSHSY, CDR2 SAAADI. The CDR3 runs 13 residues. V lost 0 bases, J lost 10 bases, and 10 bases lay in between.

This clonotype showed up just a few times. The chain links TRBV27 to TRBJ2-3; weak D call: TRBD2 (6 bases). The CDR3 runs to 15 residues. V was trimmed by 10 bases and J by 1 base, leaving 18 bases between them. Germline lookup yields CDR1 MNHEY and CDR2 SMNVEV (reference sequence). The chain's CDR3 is CAIIIRERGTDTQYF. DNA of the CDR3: TGTGCCATCATAATTCGGGAGCGGGGCACAGATACGCAGTATTTT.

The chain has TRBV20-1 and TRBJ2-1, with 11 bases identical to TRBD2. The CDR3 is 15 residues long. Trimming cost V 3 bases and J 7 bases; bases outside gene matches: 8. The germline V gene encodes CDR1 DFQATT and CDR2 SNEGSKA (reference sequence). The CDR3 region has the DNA TGCAGTGCTAGCCCACTAGCGGGAGTGAGGAATGAGCAGTTCTTC. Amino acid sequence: CSASPLAGVRNEQFF.

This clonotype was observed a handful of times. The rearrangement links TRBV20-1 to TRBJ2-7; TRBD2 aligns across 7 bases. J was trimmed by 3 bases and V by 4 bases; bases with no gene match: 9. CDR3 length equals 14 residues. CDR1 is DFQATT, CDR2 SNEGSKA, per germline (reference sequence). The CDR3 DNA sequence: TGCAGTGCTACCGACAAAGGGACTAACTACGAGCAGTACTTC. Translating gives CSATDKGTNYEQYF.

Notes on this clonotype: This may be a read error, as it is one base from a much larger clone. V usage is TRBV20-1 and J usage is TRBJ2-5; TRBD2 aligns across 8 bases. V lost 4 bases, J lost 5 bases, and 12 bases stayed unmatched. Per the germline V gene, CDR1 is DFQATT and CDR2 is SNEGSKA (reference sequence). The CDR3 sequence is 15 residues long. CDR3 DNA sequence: TGCAGTGCTACGGACTATAGCGGGATTTGGGAGACCCAGTACTTC. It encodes CSATDYSGIWETQYF.

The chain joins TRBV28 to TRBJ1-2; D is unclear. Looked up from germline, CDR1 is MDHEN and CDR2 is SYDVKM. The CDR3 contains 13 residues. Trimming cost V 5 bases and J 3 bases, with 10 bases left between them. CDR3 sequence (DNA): TGTGCCAGCAGTGCCCCCGGGCACTATGGCTACACCTTC. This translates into CASSAPGHYGYTF.

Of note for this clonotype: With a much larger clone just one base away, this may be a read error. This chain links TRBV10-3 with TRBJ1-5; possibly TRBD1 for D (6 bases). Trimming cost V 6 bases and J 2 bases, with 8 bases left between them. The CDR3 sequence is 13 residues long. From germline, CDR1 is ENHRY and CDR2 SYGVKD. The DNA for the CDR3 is TGTGCCATCAGGGACAGTTGCAATCAGCCCCAGCATTTT. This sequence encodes CAIRDSCNQPQHF.

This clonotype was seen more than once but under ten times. CDR3 sequence reads: CASSEGSDRAHNSPLHF. CDR3 in DNA: TGTGCCAGCAGTGAAGGGTCGGACAGGGCCCATAATTCACCCCTCCACTTT. The rearrangement uses TRBV2 and TRBJ1-6, with TRBD1 matching over 8 bases. Per the germline V gene, CDR1 is SNHLY and CDR2 is FYNNEI. With 1 base clipped from V and 5 bases from J, the junction kept 7 bases outside the gene matches. The CDR3 is made up of 17 amino acids.

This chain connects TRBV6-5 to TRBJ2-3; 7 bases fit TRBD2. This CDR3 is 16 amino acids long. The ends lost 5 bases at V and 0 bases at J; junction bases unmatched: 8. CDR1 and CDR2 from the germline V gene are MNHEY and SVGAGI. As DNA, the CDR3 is TGTGCCAGCAGTACCTATCTAGCGGCTAGCACAGATACGCAGTATTTT. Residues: CASSTYLAASTDTQYF.

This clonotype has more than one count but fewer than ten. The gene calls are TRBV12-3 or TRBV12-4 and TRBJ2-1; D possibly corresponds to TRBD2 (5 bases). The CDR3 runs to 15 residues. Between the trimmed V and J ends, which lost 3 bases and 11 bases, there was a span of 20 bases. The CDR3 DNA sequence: TGTGCCAGCAGTTTCCTCTTGGCTAGCTCAGGTAAGCAGTTCTTC. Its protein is CASSFLLASSGKQFF.

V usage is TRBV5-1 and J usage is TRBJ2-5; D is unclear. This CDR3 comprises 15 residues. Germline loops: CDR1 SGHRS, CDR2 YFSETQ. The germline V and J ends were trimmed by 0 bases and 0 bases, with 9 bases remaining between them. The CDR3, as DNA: TGCGCCAGCAGCTTGGTGGGCATTAACCAAGAGACCCAGTACTTC. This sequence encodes CASSLVGINQETQYF. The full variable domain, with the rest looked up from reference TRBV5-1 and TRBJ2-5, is KAGVTQTPRYLIKTRGQQVTLSCSPISGHRSVSWYQQTPGQGLQFLFEYFSETQRNKGNFPGRFSGRQFSNSRSEMNVSTLELGDSALYLCASSLVGINQETQYFGPGTRLLVL.

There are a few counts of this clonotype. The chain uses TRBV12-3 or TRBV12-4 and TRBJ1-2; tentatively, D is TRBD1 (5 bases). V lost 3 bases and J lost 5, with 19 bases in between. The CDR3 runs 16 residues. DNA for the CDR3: TGTGCCAGCAGTTTGGCGGTAGGGGTAGGAGGTTATGGCTACACCTTC. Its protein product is CASSLAVGVGGYGYTF.